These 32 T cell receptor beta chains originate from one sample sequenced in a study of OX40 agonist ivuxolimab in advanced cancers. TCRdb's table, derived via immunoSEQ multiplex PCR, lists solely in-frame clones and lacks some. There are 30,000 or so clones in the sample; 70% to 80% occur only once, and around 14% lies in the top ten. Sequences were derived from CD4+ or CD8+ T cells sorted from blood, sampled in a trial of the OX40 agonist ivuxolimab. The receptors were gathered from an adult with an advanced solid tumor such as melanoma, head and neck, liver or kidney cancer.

CDR3 nucleotide sequence: TGTGCCATCAGTGAGCAAGGAGCCTATCAGCCCCAGCATTTT. It yields the protein CAISEQGAYQPQHF. The chain is built from TRBV10-3 and TRBJ1-5; no clear D gene. V was shortened by 2 bases and J by 5 bases, with 10 bases between the two germline ends. The CDR3 covers 14 residues. Germline V gene lookup returns CDR1 ENHRY and CDR2 SYGVKD.

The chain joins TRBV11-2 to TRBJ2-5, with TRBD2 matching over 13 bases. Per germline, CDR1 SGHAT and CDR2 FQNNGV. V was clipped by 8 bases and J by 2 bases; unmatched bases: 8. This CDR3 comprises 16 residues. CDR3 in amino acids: CASRPGLAGTQETQYF. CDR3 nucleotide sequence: TGTGCCAGCCGACCGGGACTAGCGGGGACGCAAGAGACCCAGTACTTC.

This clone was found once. CDR3 DNA: TGTGCCAGCAGTCCCCAGGGGCTCGGGAATTCACCCCTCCACTTT. Its translation is CASSPQGLGNSPLHF. The V call is TRBV6-6, the J call TRBJ1-6; D is perhaps TRBD1 (6 bases). Trimming removed 5 bases at V and 7 bases at J, with 15 bases between. This CDR3 is 15 amino acids long. Germline-derived CDR1 and CDR2 are MNHNY and SVGAGI (reference sequence).

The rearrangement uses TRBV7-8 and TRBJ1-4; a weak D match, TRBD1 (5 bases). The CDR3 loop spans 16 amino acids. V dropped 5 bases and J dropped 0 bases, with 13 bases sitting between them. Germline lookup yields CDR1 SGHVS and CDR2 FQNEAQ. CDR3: CASSPGPSTTNEKLFF. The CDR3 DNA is TGTGCCAGCAGCCCGGGGCCCTCCACAACTAATGAAAAACTGTTTTTT.

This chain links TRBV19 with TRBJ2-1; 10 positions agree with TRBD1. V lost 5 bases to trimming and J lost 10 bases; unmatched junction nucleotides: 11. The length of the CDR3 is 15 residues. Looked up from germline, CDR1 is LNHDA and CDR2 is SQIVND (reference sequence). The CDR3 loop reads CASSESGTGASEQFF. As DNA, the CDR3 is TGTGCCAGTAGTGAATCCGGGACAGGGGCTTCGGAGCAGTTCTTC.

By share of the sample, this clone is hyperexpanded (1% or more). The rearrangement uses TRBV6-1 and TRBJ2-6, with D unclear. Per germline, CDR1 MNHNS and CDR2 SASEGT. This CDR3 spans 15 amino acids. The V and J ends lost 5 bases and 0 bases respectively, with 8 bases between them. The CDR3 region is CASSRRSSGANVLTF. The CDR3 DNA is TGTGCCAGCAGTCGGAGAAGCTCTGGGGCCAACGTCCTGACTTTC.

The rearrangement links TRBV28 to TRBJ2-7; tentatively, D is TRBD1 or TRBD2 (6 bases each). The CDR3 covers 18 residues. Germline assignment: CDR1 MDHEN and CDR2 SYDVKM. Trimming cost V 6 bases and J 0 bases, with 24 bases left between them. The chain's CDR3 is CASRPKEGHSYASYEQYF. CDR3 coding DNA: TGTGCCAGCAGACCTAAGGAGGGACATTCCTATGCCTCCTACGAGCAGTACTTC.

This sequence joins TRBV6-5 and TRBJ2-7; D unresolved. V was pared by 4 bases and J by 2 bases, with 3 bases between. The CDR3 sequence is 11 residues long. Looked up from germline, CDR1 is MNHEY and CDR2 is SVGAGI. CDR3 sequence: CASSSAYEQYF. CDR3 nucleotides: TGTGCCAGCAGTTCAGCCTACGAGCAGTACTTC.

The CDR3 here is CASSMGTGEQYF. CDR3 DNA sequence: TGTGCCAGCAGCATGGGGACAGGCGAGCAGTACTTC. The chain recombines TRBV5-4 with TRBJ2-7; 8 nucleotides match TRBD1. From germline, CDR1 is SGHNT and CDR2 YYREEE (reference sequence). The CDR3 spans 12 residues. J gave up 6 bases and V 4 bases, and 3 bases lay outside the gene matches.

The CDR3 coding sequence is TGCGCCAGCAGCACCGGACAGAAGGATGGCTACACCTTC. This gives the protein CASSTGQKDGYTF. This chain uses TRBV5-1 with TRBJ1-2; the D gene is possibly TRBD1 (6 bases). V was pared by 4 bases and J by 6 bases, with 13 bases between. The CDR3 has 13 residues. The germline gives CDR1 SGHRS, CDR2 YFSETQ. Supplemented by reference TRBV5-1 and TRBJ1-2, the full variable domain reads KAGVTQTPRYLIKTRGQQVTLSCSPISGHRSVSWYQQTPGQGLQFLFEYFSETQRNKGNFPGRFSGRQFSNSRSEMNVSTLELGDSALYLCASSTGQKDGYTFGSGTRLTVV.

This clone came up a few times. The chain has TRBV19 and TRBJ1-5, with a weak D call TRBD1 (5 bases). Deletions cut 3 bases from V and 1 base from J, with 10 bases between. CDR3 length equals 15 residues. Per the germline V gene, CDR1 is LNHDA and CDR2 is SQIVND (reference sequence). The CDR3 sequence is CASSMGRGSNQPQHF. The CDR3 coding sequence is TGTGCCAGTAGTATGGGACGGGGAAGCAATCAGCCCCAGCATTTT. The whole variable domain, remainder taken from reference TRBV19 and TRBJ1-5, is DGGITQSPKYLFRKEGQNVTLSCEQNLNHDAMYWYRQDPGQGLRLIYYSQIVNDFQKGDIAEGYSVSREKKESFPLTVTSAQKNPTAFYLCASSMGRGSNQPQHFGDGTRLSIL.

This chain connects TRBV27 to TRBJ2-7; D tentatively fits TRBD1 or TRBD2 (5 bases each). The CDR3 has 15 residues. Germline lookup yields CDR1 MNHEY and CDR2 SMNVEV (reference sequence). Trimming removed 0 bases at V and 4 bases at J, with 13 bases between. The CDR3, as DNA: TGTGCCAGCAGTTTATCGGGACGGAATTCTTACGAGCAGTACTTC. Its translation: CASSLSGRNSYEQYF.

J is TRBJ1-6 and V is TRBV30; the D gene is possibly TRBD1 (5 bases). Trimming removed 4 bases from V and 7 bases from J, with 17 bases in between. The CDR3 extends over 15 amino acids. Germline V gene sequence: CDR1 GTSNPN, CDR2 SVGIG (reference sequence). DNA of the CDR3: TGTGCCTGGACCGCCCAGGGAACCCTCAATTCACCCCTCCACTTT. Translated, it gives CAWTAQGTLNSPLHF.

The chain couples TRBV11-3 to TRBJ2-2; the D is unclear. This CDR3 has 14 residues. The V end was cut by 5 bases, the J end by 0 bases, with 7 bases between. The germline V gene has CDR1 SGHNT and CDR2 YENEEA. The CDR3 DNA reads TGTGCCAGCAGCCGCCGAGCGAACACCGGGGAGCTGTTTTTT. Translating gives CASSRRANTGELFF.

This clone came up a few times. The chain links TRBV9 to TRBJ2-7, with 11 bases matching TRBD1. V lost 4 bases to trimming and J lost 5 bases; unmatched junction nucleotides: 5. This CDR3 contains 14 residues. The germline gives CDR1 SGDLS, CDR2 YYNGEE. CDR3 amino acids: CASSRDRGENEQYF. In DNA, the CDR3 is TGTGCCAGCAGCCGGGACAGGGGGGAGAACGAGCAGTACTTC.

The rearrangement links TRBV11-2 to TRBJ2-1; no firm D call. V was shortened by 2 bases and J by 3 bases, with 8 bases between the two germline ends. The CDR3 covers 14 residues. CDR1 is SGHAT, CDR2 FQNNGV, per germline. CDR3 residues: CASSLLGIYNEQFF. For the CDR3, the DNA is TGTGCCAGCAGCTTACTGGGGATCTACAATGAGCAGTTCTTC.

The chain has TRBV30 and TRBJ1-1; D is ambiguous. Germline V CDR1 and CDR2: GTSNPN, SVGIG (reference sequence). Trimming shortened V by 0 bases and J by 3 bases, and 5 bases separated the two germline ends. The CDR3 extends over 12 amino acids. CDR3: CAWSVSDTEAFF. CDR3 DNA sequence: TGTGCCTGGAGTGTAAGTGACACTGAAGCTTTCTTT. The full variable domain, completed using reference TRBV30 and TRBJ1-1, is SQTIHQWPATLVQPVGSPLSLECTVEGTSNPNLYWYRQAAGRGLQLLFYSVGIGQISSEVPQNLSASRPQDRQFILSSKKLLLSDSGFYLCAWSVSDTEAFFGQGTRLTVV.

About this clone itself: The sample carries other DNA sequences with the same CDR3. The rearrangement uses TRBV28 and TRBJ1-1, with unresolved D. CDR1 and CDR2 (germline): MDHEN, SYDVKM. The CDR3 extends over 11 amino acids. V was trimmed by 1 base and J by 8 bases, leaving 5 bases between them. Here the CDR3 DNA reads TGTGCCAGCAGTTTATACAGAGAAGCTTTCTTT. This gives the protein CASSLYREAFF.

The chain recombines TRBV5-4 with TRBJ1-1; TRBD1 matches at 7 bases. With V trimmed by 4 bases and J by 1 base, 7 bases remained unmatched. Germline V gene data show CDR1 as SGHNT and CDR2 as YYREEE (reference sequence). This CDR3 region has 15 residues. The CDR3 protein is CASSLGQERNTEAFF. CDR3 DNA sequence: TGTGCCAGCAGCCTAGGACAGGAGAGGAACACTGAAGCTTTCTTT.

CDR3 amino acids: CSASGTRSYEQYF. The DNA of the CDR3 is TGCAGCGCTTCCGGGACCCGCTCCTACGAGCAGTACTTC. This sequence joins TRBV29-1 and TRBJ2-7; perhaps D is TRBD1 or TRBD2 (5 bases each). The CDR3 is made up of 13 amino acids. The V gene's germline CDR1 is SQVTM and CDR2 ANQGSEA. Trimming cost V 7 bases and J 0 bases, with 13 bases left between them.

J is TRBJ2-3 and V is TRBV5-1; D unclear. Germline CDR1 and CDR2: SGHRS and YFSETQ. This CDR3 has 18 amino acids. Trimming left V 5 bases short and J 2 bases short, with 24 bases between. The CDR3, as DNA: TGCGCCAGCAGACTCTATACTGGGTCCGGTGATGACACAGATACGCAGTATTTT. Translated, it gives CASRLYTGSGDDTDTQYF.

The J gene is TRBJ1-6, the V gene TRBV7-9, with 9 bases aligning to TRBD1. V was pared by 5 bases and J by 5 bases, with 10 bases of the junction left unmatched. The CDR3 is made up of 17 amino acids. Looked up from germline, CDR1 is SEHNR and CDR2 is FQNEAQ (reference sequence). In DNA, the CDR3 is TGTGCCAGCAGCCGACGCCGGGACAGGGAGAATAATTCACCCCTCCACTTT. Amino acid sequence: CASSRRRDRENNSPLHF.

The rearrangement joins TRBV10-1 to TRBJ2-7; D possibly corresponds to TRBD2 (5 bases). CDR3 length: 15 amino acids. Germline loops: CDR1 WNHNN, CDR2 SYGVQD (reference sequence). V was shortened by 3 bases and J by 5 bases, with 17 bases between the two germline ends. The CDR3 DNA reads TGCGCCAGCAGTGACGGAGGAGAACTGGGCGACGAGCAGTACTTC. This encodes CASSDGGELGDEQYF.

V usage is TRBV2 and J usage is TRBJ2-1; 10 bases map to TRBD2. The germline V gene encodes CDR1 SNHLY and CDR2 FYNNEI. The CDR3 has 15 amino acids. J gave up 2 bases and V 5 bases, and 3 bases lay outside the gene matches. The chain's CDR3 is CASSLAGGAYNEQFF. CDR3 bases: TGTGCCAGCAGTTTAGCGGGGGGAGCCTACAATGAGCAGTTCTTC.

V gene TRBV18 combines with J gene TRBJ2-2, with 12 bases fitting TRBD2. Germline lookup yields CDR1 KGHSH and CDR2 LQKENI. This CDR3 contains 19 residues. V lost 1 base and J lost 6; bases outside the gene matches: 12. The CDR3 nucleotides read TGTGCCAGCTCACCACTTATCACTAGCGGGGGGAGATCGTCCGGGGAGCTGTTTTTT. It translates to CASSPLITSGGRSSGELFF.

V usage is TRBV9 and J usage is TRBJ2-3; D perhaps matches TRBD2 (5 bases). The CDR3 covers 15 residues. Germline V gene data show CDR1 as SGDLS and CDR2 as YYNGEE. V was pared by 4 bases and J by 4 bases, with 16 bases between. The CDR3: CASSPLRALADTQYF. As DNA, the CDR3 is TGTGCCAGCAGCCCCCTGCGGGCGCTGGCAGATACGCAGTATTTT. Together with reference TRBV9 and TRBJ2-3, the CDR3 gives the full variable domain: DSGVTQTPKHLITATGQRVTLRCSPRSGDLSVYWYQQSLDQGLQFLIQYYNGEERAKGNILERFSAQQFPDLHSELNLSSLELGDSALYFCASSPLRALADTQYFGPGTRLTVL.

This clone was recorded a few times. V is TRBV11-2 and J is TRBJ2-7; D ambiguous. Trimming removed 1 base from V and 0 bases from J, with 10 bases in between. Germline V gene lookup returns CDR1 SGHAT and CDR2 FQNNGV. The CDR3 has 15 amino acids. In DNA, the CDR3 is TGTGCCAGCAGCTTAGCCGGCTTAAGCTCCTACGAGCAGTACTTC. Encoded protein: CASSLAGLSSYEQYF.

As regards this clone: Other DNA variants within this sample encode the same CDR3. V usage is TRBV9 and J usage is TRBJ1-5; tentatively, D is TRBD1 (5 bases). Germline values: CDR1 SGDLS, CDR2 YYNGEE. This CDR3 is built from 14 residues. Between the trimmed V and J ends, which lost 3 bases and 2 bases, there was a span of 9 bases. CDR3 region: CASSAGRGNQPQHF. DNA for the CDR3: TGTGCCAGCAGCGCGGGCAGGGGCAATCAGCCCCAGCATTTT.

The CDR3 bases are TGTGCCAGCTCCCTAGCGGGGGGTCCGTCCCCCGAGCAGTTCTTC. Amino acids: CASSLAGGPSPEQFF. The chain uses TRBV18 and TRBJ2-1; 11 bases are shared with TRBD2. The V segment lost 6 bases and the J segment 10 bases; nucleotides outside the gene matches: 11. Germline V gene sequence: CDR1 KGHSH, CDR2 LQKENI. CDR3 length: 15 residues.

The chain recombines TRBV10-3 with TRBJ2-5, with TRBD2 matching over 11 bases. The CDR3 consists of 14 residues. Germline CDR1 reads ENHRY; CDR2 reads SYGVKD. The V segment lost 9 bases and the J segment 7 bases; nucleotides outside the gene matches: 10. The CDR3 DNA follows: TGTGCCATTTCTAGCGGGGGGACCTCAGGGACCCAGTACTTC. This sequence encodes CAISSGGTSGTQYF.

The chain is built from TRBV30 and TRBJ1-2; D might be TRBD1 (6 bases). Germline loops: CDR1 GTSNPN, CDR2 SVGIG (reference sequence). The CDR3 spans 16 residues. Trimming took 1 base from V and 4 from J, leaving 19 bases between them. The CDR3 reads CAWSDRRRGAGYGYTF. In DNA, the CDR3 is TGTGCCTGGAGTGATCGTAGGAGGGGGGCGGGCTATGGCTACACCTTC.

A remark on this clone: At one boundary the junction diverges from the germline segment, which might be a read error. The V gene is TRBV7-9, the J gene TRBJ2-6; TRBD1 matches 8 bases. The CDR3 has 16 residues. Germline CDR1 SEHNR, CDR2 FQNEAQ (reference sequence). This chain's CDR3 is CASSLGGTGGANALTF. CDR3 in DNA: TGTGCCAGCAGCTTAGGCGGGACAGGTGGGGCCAACGCCCTGACTTTC. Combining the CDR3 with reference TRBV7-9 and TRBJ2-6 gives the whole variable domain DTGVSQNPRHKITKRGQNVTFRCDPISEHNRLYWYRQTLGQGPEFLTYFQNEAQLEKSRLLSDRFSAERPKGSFSTLEIQRTEQGDSAMYLCASSLGGTGGANALTFGAGSRLTVL.